The entry that follows covers one T cell receptor (beta chain) sequence. The sample comes from a study of shared clonotypes between healthy human individuals. Genomic DNA belonging to each subset was distributed in equal measure over several immunoSEQ plates. Repertoires were generated with immunoSEQ multiplex PCR, while TCRdb's copy carries only in-frame clones and drops some. The table shows about 2.4 million clones, with approximately 93% occurring only once. The V gene end was trimmed by 10 bases and the J gene end by 0 bases; junction bases not matched to a gene: 5. The CDR3 runs 15 residues. Germline CDR1 and CDR2: MDHEN and SYDVKM.

The sequencing input was naive CD4+ T cells from PBMCs. Subset indicated: CD45RA+ positively selected. V gene TRBV28 combines with J gene TRBJ2-4; 11 positions agree with TRBD2. This sequence originates from a man between 18 and 29 years old in good health. Some clones in this sample may be carry-over from other donors' samples. The CDR3 DNA reads as TGTGCCACCCGACTAGCGGGAATAGCCAAAAACATTCAGTACTTC. It yields the protein CATRLAGIAKNIQYF. The whole variable domain, filled in from reference TRBV28 and TRBJ2-4, reads DVKVTQSSRYLVKRTGEKVFLECVQDMDHENMFWYRQDPGLGLRLIYFSYDVKMKEKGDIPEGYSVSREKKERFSLILESASTNQTSMYLCATRLAGIAKNIQYFGAGTRLSVL.